The clone carrying this T cell receptor (beta chain) was observed a few times. Germline lookup yields CDR1 MGHRA and CDR2 YSYEKL. After removal of 3 bases from V and 2 bases from J, the junction contained 5 bases not matched to a gene. The CDR3 covers 16 residues. Some clones are missing from TCRdb's copy, which holds only in-frame ones; the method was immunoSEQ multiplex PCR. The sample has over 50,000 clones; over 80% are singletons. The source of the sample is a study of OX40 agonist ivuxolimab in advanced cancers. Study details: Dose-escalation patients were diagnosed with hepatocellular carcinoma, melanoma, renal cell cancer or head and neck cancer.

The sequencing used CD4+ or CD8+ T cells sorted from blood, collected in a trial of the OX40 agonist ivuxolimab. The origin of this receptor is an adult with an advanced solid tumor such as melanoma, head and neck, liver or kidney cancer. This rearrangement joins TRBV4-1 to TRBJ2-1; 9 bases align to TRBD2. The CDR3 DNA follows: TGCGCCAGCAGCCAGGGAAGCGGGAGGCCCTACAATGAGCAGTTCTTC. It encodes CASSQGSGRPYNEQFF.